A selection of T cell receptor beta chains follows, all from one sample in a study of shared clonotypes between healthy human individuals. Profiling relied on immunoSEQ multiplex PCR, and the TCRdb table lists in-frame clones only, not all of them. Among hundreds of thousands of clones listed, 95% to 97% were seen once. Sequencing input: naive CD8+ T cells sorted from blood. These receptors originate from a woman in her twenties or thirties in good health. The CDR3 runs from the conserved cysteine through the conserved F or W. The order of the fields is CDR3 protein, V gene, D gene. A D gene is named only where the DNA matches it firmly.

CASSQVGGAGTQYF TRBV14 .
CASSLGQGFYGYTF TRBV5-8 TRBD1
CASSLLENTEAFF TRBV27 .
CASSLEPGLGSSYEQYF TRBV5-6 TRBD2
CASRLGQVANTGELFF TRBV28 TRBD1
CASNPDRTNTEAFF TRBV6-5 .
CASSLGSGNTDTQYF TRBV5-4 .
CASSAGLAGPRELFF TRBV7-4 TRBD2
CASSLGTGLDEQFF TRBV5-6 TRBD1
CSVGLTGELFF TRBV29-1 .